This T cell receptor (beta chain) emerged from a study of regulatory T cells in long-lasting Graves disease. Study information: Graves' patients, newly diagnosed, had taken antithyroid drugs under 3 months.

Trimming removed 6 bases from V and 3 bases from J, with 15 bases in between. CDR1 MNHEY and CDR2 SVGEGT come from the germline V gene. The CDR3 spans 15 residues. TCR beta libraries were built with iRepertoire HTBI primers and Arm-PCR of CDR3 regions. TCRdb independently ran MiXCR on the multiplex PCR reads; one entry per CDR3 protein. The table shows under 250,000 distinct CDR3 sequences, with over 20% occurring only once. In this sample, this clonotype turned up many times. Its cognate antigen is unknown. Study observations and caveats: Peripheral blood was the sole material, not thyroid tissue. TRBV28, TRBJ1-2 and TRBJ2-5 were segments that persistent disease favored.

Time point given: newly diagnosed GD, antithyroid drugs for less than 3 months. TCR sequences were obtained from RNA taken from PBMCs. From each patient, around 10 milliliters of peripheral blood was drawn and collected into an EDTA anticoagulant tube. The sample here was peripheral blood mononuclear cells (PBMCs), taken at new diagnosis, from a patient treated with antithyroid drugs. The sequence derives from a female donor with Graves disease. This sequence joins TRBV6-2 or TRBV6-3 and TRBJ2-1, with D maybe TRBD2 (6 bases). In DNA form, the CDR3 reads TGTGCCAGCAGCCCGGCCGGGGGAGTCTACAATGAGCAGTTCTTC. This gives the protein CASSPAGGVYNEQFF.